The rows below give T cell receptor beta chains drawn from one sample of a study of cytomegalovirus exposure and HLA in healthy donors. Clones were read by immunoSEQ multiplex PCR, and TCRdb kept only the in-frame ones, dropping some. Counted here are some 190,000 clones, more than 65% occurring once; the ten biggest clones make up around 3.5%. The sequencing input was PBMCs. Every receptor here comes from a man in his forties in good health and CMV-seropositive. The CDR3 runs from the conserved cysteine through the conserved F or W. Each record gives: V gene, D gene, clone size, J gene, CDR3 DNA, CDR3 protein. The D gene is left open where the match is weak. The size of a clone is reported for some rows only, either as once, few or many, or as a class for expanded clones.

TRBV5-8	TRBD1	.	TRBJ1-4	TGTGCCAGCAGCTTGGGGACAGGGGGTAATGAAAAACTGTTTTTT	CASSLGTGGNEKLFF
TRBV7-3	TRBD1	.	TRBJ2-7	TGTGCCAGCAGCTTAGGGGACAGTCGGGAGCAGTACTTC	CASSLGDSREQYF
TRBV5-1	TRBD1	.	TRBJ2-7	TGCGCCAGCAGCTTGGGGACAGGGGGCAACGAGCAGTACTTC	CASSLGTGGNEQYF
TRBV28	.	.	TRBJ2-1	TGTGCCAGCAGTTTTTTTCTTGTCTCTAAGCACAATGAGCAGTTCTTC	CASSFFLVSKHNEQFF
TRBV28	.	few	TRBJ1-1	TGTGCCAGCAGTTTAAGGAGGGTCAGTGAAGCTTTCTTT	CASSLRRVSEAFF
TRBV6-1	TRBD1	few	TRBJ2-7	TGTGCCAGCAGTGAAGAAAGGACAGGGTGGTACGAGCAGTACTTC	CASSEERTGWYEQYF
TRBV11-2	TRBD1	.	TRBJ2-4	TGTGCCAGCAGCCCGACGACAGGGAACATTCAGTACTTC	CASSPTTGNIQYF
TRBV6-1	.	.	TRBJ1-4	TGTGCCAGCAGTGGGACACTTAACAATGAAAAACTGTTTTTT	CASSGTLNNEKLFF
TRBV30	.	.	TRBJ2-1	TGTGCCTGGAGTGTATCCCCGGGACAAGTTGTTCTTGAGCAGTTCTTC	CAWSVSPGQVVLEQFF
TRBV2	.	.	TRBJ1-4	TGTGCCAGCAGCACCATCCCGGGAAAACTGTTTTTT	CASSTIPGKLFF
TRBV12-5	.	once	TRBJ1-3	TGTGCTAGTGCAGAGGGCGGGGGCTCTGGAAACACCATATATTTT	CASAEGGGSGNTIYF
TRBV25-1	.	.	TRBJ2-5	TGTGCCGGCCTAGTGTTGGAGACCCAGTACTTC	CAGLVLETQYF
TRBV11-1	.	.	TRBJ2-7	TGTGCCAGCAGCTTAGCCAGGGGCTACGAGCAGTACTTC	CASSLARGYEQYF
TRBV7-9	TRBD2	.	TRBJ2-7	TGTGCCAGCAGCTCACCGACAGGGAGGCTAGCGGGAGGGAGGTACGAGCAGTACTTC	CASSSPTGRLAGGRYEQYF
TRBV2	TRBD1	once	TRBJ2-7	TGTGCCAGCATCCCGGGACAGAGCTACGAGCAGTACTTC	CASIPGQSYEQYF
TRBV18	TRBD2	.	TRBJ2-2	TGTGCCAGCTCACCACGGGTTAGCGGGGGAGAGACGTTCACCGGGGAGCTGTTTTTT	CASSPRVSGGETFTGELFF
TRBV4-1	TRBD2	.	TRBJ2-5	TGCGCCAGCAGCCAAGGTGGGACTAGCGGGGCTGAGACCCAGTACTTC	CASSQGGTSGAETQYF
TRBV5-4	TRBD2	.	TRBJ2-7	TGTGCCAGCAGTCCAGATAGCGGGAGGGACGAGCAGTACTTC	CASSPDSGRDEQYF
TRBV6-5	TRBD1	.	TRBJ1-5	TGTGCCAGCAGTTTAAGGGGGCGCAAGGAGCCCCAGCATTTT	CASSLRGRKEPQHF
TRBV7-2	TRBD1	.	TRBJ2-2	TGTGCCAGCAGTCCGGGACAGACTAACACCGGGGAGCTGTTTTTT	CASSPGQTNTGELFF
TRBV11-2	.	once	TRBJ2-1	TGTGCCAGCAGCTTAGCAGCGAGCTCCTACAATGAGCAGTTCTTC	CASSLAASSYNEQFF
TRBV5-1	.	.	TRBJ1-2	TGCGCCAGCAGCCTTAGCAGGGATGACTATGGCTACACCTTC	CASSLSRDDYGYTF
TRBV2	.	.	TRBJ1-5	TGTGCCAGCAGCGCGGACTCCCCCGCGAATCAGCCCCAGCATTTT	CASSADSPANQPQHF
TRBV6-1	TRBD1	.	TRBJ1-3	TGTGCCACCGGACAGGGGGGATCTGGAAACACCATATATTTT	CATGQGGSGNTIYF
TRBV5-6	.	.	TRBJ1-1	TGTGCCAGCAGCTTGGGGACGGGGGGGGCATCAGAAGCTTTCTTT	CASSLGTGGASEAFF